Detailed here is one TCR beta chain. Some clones are missing from TCRdb's copy, which holds only in-frame ones; the method was immunoSEQ multiplex PCR. Of about 70,000 clones in the sample, almost 95% were seen once. The data derive from a study of T cell changes during pregnancy in multiple sclerosis. Here the sequenced sample was CD8+ T cells from peripheral blood mononuclear cells, taken in the third trimester of pregnancy. This sequence was found in a female donor in good health, enrolled as a control in a pregnancy study.

CDR3 sequence: CASSLYGTSGGQETQYF. The CDR3 bases are TGTGCCAGCTCACTTTACGGGACTAGCGGGGGACAAGAGACCCAGTACTTC. This rearrangement joins TRBV18 to TRBJ2-5, with 14 positions matching TRBD2. V shed 4 bases and J 2 bases; nucleotides not matched to a gene: 6. There are 17 residues in the CDR3. From germline, CDR1 is KGHSH and CDR2 LQKENI.